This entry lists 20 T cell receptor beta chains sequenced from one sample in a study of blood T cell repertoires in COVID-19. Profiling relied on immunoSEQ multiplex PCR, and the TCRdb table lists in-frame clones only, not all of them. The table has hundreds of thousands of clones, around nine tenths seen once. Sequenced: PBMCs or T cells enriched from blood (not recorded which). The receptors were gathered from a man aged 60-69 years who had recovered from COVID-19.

The CDR3, as DNA: TGTGCCAGCAGCTTACGACAGGGGAACACTGAAGCTTTCTTT. It yields the protein CASSLRQGNTEAFF. This rearrangement joins TRBV13 to TRBJ1-1, with TRBD1 matching over 7 bases. CDR3 size: 14 residues. CDR1 is PRHDT, CDR2 FYEKMQ, per germline (reference sequence). V was pared by 2 bases and J by 1 base, with 1 base of the junction left unmatched.

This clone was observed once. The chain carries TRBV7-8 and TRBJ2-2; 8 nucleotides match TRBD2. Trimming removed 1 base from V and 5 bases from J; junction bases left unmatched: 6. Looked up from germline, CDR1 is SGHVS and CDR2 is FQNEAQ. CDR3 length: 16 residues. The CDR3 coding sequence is TGTGCCAGCAGCTTAGTGGGCGGGGGGACTACCGGGGAGCTGTTTTTT. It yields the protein CASSLVGGGTTGELFF.

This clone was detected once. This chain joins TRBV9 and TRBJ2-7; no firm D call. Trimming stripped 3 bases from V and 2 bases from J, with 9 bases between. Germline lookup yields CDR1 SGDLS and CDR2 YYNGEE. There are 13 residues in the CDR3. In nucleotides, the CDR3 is TGTGCCAGCAGCGGGAGTCCCACCTACGAGCAGTACTTC. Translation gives CASSGSPTYEQYF.

The CDR3 DNA sequence: TGTGCCAGCAGCACCGCGACTTGGGACAATGAGCAGTTCTTC. Its translation is CASSTATWDNEQFF. The chain joins TRBV7-8 to TRBJ2-1; D gene uncertain. Germline CDR1 and CDR2: SGHVS and FQNEAQ. The CDR3 extends over 14 amino acids. Trimming pared 5 bases from V and 5 bases from J, leaving 13 bases between.

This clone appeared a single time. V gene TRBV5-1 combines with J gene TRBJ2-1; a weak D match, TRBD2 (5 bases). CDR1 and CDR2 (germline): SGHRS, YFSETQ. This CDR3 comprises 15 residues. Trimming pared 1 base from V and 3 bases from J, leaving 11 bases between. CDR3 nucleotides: TGCGCCAGCAGCTTGATCCGGGAATTCTACAATGAGCAGTTCTTC. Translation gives CASSLIREFYNEQFF.

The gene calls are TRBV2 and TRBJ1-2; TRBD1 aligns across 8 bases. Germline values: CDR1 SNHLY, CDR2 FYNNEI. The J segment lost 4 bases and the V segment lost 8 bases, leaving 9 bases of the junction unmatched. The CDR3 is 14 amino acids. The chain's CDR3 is CASGSGQETYGYTF. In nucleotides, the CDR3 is TGTGCCAGCGGCTCGGGACAGGAGACCTATGGCTACACCTTC.

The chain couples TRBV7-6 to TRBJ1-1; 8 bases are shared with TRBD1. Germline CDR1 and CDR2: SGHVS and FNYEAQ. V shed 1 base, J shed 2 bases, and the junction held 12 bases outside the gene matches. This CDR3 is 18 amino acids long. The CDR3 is CASSLGHPGRGPNTEAFF. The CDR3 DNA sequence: TGTGCCAGCAGCTTAGGGCACCCAGGCAGGGGGCCCAACACTGAAGCTTTCTTT.

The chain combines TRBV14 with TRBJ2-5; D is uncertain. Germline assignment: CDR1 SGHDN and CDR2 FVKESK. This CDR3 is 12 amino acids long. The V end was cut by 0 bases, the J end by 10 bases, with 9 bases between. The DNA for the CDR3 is TGTGCCAGCAGCCAAGACTTAGTGGTCCAGTACTTC. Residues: CASSQDLVVQYF. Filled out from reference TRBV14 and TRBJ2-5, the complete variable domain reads EAGVTQFPSHSVIEKGQTVTLRCDPISGHDNLYWYRRVMGKEIKFLLHFVKESKQDESGMPNNRFLAERTGGTYSTLKVQPAELEDSGVYFCASSQDLVVQYFGPGTRLLVL.

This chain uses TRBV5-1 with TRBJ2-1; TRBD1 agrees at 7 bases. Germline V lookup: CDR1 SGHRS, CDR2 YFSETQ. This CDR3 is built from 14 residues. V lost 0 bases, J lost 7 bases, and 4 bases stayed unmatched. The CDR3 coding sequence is TGCGCCAGCAGCTTGGAAGACAGGGTGAATGAGCAGTTCTTC. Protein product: CASSLEDRVNEQFF.

CDR3 DNA sequence: TGTGCCAGCAGCTTGGCGGGAGCGTACAATGAGCAGTTCTTC. Protein sequence: CASSLAGAYNEQFF. The chain has TRBV7-3 and TRBJ2-1, with 7 nucleotides matching TRBD2. There are 14 residues in the CDR3. Trimming cost V 3 bases and J 4 bases; bases outside gene matches: 3. Germline loops: CDR1 SGHTA, CDR2 FQGTGA. The full variable domain, completed using reference TRBV7-3 and TRBJ2-1, is GAGVSQTPSNKVTEKGKYVELRCDPISGHTALYWYRQSLGQGPEFLIYFQGTGAADDSGLPNDRFFAVRPEGSVSTLKIQRTERGDSAVYLCASSLAGAYNEQFFGPGTRLTVL.

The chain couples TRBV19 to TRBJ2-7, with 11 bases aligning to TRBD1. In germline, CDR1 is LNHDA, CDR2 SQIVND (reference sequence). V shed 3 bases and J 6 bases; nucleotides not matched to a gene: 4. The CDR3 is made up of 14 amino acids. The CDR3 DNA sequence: TGTGCCAGTAGTATCACGGGGACAGGGGGCGAGCAGTACTTC. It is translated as CASSITGTGGEQYF.

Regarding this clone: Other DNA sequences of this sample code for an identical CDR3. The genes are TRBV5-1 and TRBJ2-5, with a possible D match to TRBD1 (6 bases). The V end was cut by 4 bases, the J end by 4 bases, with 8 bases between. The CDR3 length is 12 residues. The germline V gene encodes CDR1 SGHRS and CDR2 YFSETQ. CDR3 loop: CASSLDRETQYF. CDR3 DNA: TGCGCCAGCAGCCTGGACAGAGAGACCCAGTACTTC.

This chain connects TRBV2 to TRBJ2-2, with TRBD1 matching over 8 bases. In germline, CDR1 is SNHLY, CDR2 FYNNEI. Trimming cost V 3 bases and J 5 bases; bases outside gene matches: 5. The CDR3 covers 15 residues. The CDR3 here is CASSEDRVRTGELFF. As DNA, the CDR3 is TGTGCCAGCAGTGAGGACAGGGTGAGAACCGGGGAGCTGTTTTTT. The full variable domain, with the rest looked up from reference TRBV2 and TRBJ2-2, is EPEVTQTPSHQVTQMGQEVILRCVPISNHLYFYWYRQILGQKVEFLVSFYNNEISEKSEIFDDQFSVERPDGSNFTLKIRSTKLEDSAMYFCASSEDRVRTGELFFGEGSRLTVL.

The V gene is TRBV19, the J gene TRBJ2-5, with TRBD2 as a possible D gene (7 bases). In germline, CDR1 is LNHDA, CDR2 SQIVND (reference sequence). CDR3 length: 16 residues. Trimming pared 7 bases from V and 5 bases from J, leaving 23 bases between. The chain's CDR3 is CASTRGGYTPQETQYF. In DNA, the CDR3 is TGTGCCAGTACACGCGGGGGCTACACACCACAGGAGACCCAGTACTTC.

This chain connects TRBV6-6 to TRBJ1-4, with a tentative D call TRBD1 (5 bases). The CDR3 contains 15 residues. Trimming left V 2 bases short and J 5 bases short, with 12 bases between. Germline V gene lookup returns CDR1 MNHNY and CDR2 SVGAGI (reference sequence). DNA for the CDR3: TGTGCCAGCAGTTACGTAGGGGCCGAGAATGAAAAACTGTTTTTT. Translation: CASSYVGAENEKLFF.

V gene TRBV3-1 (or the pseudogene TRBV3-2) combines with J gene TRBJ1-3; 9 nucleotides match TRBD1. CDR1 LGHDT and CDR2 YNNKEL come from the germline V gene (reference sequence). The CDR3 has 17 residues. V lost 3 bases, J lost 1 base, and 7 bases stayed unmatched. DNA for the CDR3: TGTGCCAGCAGCCAGCTACCGGGACAGGGTTCTGGAAACACCATATATTTT. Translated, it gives CASSQLPGQGSGNTIYF.

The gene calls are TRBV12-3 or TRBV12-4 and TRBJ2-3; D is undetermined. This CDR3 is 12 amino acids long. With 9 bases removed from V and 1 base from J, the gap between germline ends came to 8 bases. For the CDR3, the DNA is TGTGCCAGTCAGGCGCGCACAGATACGCAGTATTTT. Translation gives CASQARTDTQYF.

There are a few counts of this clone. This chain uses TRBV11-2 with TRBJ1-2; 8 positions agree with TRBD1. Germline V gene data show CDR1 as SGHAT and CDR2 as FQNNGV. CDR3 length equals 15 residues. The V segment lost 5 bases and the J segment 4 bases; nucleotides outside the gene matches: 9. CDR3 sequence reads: CASSPLDRVSYGYTF. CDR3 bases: TGTGCCAGCAGCCCTTTGGACAGGGTTTCCTATGGCTACACCTTC. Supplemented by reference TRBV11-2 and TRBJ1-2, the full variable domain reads EAGVAQSPRYKIIEKRQSVAFWCNPISGHATLYWYQQILGQGPKLLIQFQNNGVVDDSQLPKDRFSAERLKGVDSTLKIQPAKLEDSAVYLCASSPLDRVSYGYTFGSGTRLTVV.

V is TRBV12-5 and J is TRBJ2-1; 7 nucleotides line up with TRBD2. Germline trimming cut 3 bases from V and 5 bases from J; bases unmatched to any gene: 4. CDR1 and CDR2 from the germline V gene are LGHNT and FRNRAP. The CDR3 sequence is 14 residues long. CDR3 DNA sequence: TGTGCTAGTGGTTTAGGCCTAGCGGACAATGAGCAGTTCTTC. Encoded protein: CASGLGLADNEQFF.

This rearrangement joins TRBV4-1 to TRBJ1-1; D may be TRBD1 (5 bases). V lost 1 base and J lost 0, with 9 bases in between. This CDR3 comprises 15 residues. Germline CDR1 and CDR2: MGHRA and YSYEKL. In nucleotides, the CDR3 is TGCGCCAGCAGCCAAGGGTCAGGGTTGAACACTGAAGCTTTCTTT. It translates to CASSQGSGLNTEAFF.